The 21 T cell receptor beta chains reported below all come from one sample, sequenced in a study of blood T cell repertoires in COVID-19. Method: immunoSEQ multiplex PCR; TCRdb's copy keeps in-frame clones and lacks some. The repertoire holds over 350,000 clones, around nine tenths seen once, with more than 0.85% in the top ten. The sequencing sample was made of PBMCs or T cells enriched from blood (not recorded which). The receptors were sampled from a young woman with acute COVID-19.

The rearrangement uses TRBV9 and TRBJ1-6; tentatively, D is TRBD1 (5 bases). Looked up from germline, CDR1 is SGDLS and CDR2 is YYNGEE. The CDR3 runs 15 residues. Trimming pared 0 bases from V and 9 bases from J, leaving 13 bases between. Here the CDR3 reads CASSVDGDRLSPLHF. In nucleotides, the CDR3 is TGTGCCAGCAGCGTAGACGGTGACAGACTTTCACCCCTCCACTTT.

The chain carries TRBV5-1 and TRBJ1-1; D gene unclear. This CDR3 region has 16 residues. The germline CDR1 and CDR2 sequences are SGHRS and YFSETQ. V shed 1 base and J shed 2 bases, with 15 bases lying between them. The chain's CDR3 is CASSLPGGGINTEAFF. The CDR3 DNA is TGCGCCAGCAGCTTGCCAGGCGGAGGAATTAACACTGAAGCTTTCTTT.

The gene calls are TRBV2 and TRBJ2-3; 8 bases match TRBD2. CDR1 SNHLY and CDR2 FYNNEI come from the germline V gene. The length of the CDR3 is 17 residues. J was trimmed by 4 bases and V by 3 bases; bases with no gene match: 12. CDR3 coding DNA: TGTGCCAGCAGTGATTCGCGGCGGGGGGCGTTTGCAGATACGCAGTATTTT. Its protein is CASSDSRRGAFADTQYF.

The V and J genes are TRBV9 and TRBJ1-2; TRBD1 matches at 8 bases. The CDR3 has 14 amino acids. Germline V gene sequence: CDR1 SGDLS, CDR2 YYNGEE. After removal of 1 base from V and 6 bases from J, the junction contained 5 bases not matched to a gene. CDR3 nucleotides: TGTGCCAGCAGCGTATCAGGACAGGGACATGGCTACACCTTC. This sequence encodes CASSVSGQGHGYTF.

The CDR3 nucleotides are TGTGCCAGGAGGGAGGGTACAGCAACTAATGAAAAACTGTTTTTT. It codes for CARREGTATNEKLFF. J is TRBJ1-4 and V is TRBV18; no definite D call. The CDR3 totals 15 residues. V lost 9 bases and J 0 bases, leaving 14 bases between the germline ends. CDR1 and CDR2 from the germline V gene are KGHSH and LQKENI.

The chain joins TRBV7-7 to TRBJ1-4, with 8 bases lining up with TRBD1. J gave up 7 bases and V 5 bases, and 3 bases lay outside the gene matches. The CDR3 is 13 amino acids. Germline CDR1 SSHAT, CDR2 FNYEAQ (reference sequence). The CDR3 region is CASSRGQGEKLFF. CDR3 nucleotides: TGTGCCAGCAGCCGCGGACAGGGTGAAAAACTGTTTTTT.

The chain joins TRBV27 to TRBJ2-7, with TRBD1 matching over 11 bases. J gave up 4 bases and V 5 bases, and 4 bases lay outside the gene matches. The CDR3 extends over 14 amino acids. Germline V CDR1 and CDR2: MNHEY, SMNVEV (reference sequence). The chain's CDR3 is CASSQDRGPYEQYF. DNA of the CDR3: TGTGCCAGCAGTCAGGACAGGGGGCCTTACGAGCAGTACTTC.

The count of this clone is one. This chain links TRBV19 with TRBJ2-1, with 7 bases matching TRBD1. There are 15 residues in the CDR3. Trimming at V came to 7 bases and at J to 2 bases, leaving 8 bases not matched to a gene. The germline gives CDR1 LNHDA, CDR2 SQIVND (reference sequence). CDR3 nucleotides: TGTGCCAGTACATCCCGGGACAGAACCTACAATGAGCAGTTCTTC. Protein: CASTSRDRTYNEQFF.

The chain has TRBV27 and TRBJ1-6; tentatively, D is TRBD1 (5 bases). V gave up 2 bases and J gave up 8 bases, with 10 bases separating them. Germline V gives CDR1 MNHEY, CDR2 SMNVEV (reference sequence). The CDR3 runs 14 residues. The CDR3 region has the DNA TGTGCCAGCAGTTTAAGGGGCTGGGATTCACCCCTCCACTTT. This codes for CASSLRGWDSPLHF.

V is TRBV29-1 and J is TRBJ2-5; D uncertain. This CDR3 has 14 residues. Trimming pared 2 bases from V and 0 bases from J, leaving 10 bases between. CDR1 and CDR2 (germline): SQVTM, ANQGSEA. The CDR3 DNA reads TGCAGCGTTGAAACTGCTCTGTACCAAGAGACCCAGTACTTC. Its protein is CSVETALYQETQYF.

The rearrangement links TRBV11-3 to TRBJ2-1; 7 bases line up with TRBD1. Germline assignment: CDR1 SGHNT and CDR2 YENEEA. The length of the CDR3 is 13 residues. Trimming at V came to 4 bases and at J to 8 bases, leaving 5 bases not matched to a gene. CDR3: CASSSPGQDEQFF. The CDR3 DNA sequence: TGTGCCAGCAGCTCCCCCGGACAGGATGAGCAGTTCTTC.

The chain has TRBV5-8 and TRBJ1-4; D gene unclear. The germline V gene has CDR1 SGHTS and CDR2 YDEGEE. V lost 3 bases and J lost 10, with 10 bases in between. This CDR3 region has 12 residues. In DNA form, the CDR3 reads TGTGCCAGCAGCTCGAGGGTAGTAAAACTGTTTTTT. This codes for CASSSRVVKLFF. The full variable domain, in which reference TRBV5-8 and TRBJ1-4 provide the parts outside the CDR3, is EAGVTQSPTHLIKTRGQQATLRCSPISGHTSVYWYQQALGLGLQFLLWYDEGEERNRGNFPPRFSGRQFPNYSSELNVNALELEDSALYLCASSSRVVKLFFGSGTQLSVL.

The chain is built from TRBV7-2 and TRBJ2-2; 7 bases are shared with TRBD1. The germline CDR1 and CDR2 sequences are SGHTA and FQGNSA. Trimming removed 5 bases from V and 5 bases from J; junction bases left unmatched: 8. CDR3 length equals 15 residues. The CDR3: CASSVRGTETGELFF. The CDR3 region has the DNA TGTGCCAGCAGCGTGAGGGGGACAGAGACCGGGGAGCTGTTTTTT.

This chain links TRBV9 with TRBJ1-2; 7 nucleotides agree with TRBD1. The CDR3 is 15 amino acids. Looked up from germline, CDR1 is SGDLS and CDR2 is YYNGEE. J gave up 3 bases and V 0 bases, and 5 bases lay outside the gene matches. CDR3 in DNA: TGTGCCAGCAGCGTAGTTAAGGGGGCAGACTATGGCTACACCTTC. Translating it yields CASSVVKGADYGYTF.

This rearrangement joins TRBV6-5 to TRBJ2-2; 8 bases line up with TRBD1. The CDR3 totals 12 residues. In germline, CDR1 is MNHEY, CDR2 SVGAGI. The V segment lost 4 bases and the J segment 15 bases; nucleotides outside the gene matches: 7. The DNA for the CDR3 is TGTGCCAGCAGTTCCCGGACAGGGAGGTTGTTTTTT. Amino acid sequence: CASSSRTGRLFF.

CDR3 region: CASSASGGSDTQYF. Here the CDR3 DNA reads TGTGCCAGCAGCGCGAGCGGGGGGTCAGATACGCAGTATTTT. V usage is TRBV9 and J usage is TRBJ2-3; TRBD2 matches 9 bases. Trimming at V came to 3 bases and at J to 4 bases, leaving 3 bases not matched to a gene. This CDR3 contains 14 residues. Germline lookup yields CDR1 SGDLS and CDR2 YYNGEE.

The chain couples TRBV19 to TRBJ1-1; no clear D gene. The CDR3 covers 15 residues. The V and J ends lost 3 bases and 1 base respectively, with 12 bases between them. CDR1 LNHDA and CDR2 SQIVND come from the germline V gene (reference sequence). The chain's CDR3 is CASSMREPGNTEAFF. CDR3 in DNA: TGTGCCAGTAGTATGCGGGAACCGGGGAACACTGAAGCTTTCTTT.

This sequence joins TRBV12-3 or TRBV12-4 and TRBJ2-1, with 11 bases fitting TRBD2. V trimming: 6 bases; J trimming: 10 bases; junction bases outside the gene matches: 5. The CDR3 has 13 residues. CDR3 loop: CASRFSGGVEQFF. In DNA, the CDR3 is TGTGCCAGCAGATTTAGCGGGGGGGTAGAGCAGTTCTTC.

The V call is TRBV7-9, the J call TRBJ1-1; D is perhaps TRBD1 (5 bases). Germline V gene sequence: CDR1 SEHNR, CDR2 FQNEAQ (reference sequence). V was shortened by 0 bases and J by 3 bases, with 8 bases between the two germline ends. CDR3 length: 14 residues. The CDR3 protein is CASSLAKGHTEAFF. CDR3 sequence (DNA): TGTGCCAGCAGCTTAGCCAAGGGGCACACTGAAGCTTTCTTT.

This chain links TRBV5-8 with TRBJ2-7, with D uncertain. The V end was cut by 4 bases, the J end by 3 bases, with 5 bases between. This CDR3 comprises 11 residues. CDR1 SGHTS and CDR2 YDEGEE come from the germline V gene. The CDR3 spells CASSRYYEQYF. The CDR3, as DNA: TGTGCCAGCAGCCGGTACTACGAGCAGTACTTC.

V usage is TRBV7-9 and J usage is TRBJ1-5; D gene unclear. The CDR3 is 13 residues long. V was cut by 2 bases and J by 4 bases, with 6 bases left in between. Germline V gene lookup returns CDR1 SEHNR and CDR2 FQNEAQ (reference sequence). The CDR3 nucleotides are TGTGCCAGCAGCTTATCCCAAAATCAGCCCCAGCATTTT. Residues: CASSLSQNQPQHF.